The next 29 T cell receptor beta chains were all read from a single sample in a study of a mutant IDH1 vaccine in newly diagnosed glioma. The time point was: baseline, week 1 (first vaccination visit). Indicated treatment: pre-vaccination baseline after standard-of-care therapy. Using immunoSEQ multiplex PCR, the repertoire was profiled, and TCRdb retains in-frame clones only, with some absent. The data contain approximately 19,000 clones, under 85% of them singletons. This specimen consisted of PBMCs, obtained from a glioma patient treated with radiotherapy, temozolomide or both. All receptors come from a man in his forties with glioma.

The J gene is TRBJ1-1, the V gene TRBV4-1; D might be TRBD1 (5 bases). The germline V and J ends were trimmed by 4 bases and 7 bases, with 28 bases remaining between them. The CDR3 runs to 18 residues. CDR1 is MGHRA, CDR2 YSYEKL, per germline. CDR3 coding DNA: TGCGCCAGCAGCCCCTTAGGAAGGGTCGGGGCGGAGGGACTTGAAGCTTTCTTT. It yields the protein CASSPLGRVGAEGLEAFF.

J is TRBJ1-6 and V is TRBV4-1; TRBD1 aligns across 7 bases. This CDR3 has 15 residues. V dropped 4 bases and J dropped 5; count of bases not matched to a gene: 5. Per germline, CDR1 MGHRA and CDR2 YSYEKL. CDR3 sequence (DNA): TGCGCCAGCAGCCTGGGACAGCCAGATAATTCACCCCTCCACTTT. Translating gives CASSLGQPDNSPLHF.

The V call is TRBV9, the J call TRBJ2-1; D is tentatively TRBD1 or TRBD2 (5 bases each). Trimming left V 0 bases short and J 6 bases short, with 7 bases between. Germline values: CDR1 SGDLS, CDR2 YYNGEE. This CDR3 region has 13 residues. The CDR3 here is CASSVAGPNEQFF. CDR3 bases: TGTGCCAGCAGCGTAGCGGGACCCAATGAGCAGTTCTTC.

This chain's CDR3 is CASSASRSNQPQHF. In DNA form, the CDR3 reads TGTGCCAGCAGTGCCTCGAGGAGCAATCAGCCCCAGCATTTT. The V and J genes are TRBV28 and TRBJ1-5; no firm D call. The germline CDR1 and CDR2 sequences are MDHEN and SYDVKM. Trimming removed 5 bases at V and 1 base at J, with 9 bases between. There are 14 residues in the CDR3.

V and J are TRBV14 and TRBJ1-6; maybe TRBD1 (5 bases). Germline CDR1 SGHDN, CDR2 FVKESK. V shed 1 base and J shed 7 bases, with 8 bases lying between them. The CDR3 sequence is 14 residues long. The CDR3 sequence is CASSQGRENSPLHF. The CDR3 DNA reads TGTGCCAGCAGCCAAGGCAGGGAGAATTCACCCCTCCACTTT.

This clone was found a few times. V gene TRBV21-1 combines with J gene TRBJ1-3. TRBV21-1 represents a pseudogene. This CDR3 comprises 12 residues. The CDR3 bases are TGTGCCAGCAGCCCAAAGGGAAACACCATATATTTT. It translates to CASSPKGNTIYF.

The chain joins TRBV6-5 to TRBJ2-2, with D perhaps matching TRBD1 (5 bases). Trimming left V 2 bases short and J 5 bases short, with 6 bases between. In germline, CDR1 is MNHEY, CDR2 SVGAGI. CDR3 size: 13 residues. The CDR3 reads CASSYAGTGELFF. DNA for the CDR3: TGTGCCAGCAGTTACGCAGGGACCGGGGAGCTGTTTTTT.

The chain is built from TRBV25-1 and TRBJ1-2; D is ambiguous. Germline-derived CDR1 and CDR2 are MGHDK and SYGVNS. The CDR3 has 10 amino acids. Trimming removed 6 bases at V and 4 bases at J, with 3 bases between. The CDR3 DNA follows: TGTGCCAGCAGGGGCTATGGCTACACCTTC. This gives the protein CASRGYGYTF.

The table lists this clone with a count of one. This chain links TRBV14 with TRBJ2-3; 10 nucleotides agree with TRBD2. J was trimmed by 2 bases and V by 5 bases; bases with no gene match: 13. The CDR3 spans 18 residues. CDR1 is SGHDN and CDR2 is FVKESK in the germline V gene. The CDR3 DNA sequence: TGTGCCAGCAGCGACCTAGGGCTAGCGGGGGACCTCACAGATACGCAGTATTTT. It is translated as CASSDLGLAGDLTDTQYF.

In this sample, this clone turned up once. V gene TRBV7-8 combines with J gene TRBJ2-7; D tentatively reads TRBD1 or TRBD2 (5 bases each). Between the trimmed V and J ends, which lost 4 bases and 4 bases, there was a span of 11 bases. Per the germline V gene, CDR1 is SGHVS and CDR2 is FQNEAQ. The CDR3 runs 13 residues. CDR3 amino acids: CASSSGSHYEQYF. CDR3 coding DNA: TGTGCCAGCAGCTCAGGGAGCCATTACGAGCAGTACTTC.

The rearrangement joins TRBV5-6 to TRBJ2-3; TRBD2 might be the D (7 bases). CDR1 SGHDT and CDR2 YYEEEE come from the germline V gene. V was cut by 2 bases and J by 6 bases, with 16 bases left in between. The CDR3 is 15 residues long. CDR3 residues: CASSFNYRGADTQYF. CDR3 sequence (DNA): TGTGCCAGCAGCTTTAATTATCGGGGGGCGGATACGCAGTATTTT.

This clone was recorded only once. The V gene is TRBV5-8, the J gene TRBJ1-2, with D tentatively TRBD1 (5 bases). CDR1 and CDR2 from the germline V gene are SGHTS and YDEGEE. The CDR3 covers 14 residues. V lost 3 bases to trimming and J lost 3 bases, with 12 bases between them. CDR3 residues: CASSYRQPHYGYTF. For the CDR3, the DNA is TGTGCCAGCAGCTATAGACAGCCTCACTATGGCTACACCTTC.

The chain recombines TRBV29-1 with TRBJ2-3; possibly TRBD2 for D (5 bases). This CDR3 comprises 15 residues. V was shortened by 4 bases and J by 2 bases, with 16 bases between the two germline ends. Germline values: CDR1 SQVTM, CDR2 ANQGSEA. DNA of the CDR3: TGCAGCGTTGTTCCTAGGCGGGCCAACACAGATACGCAGTATTTT. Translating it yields CSVVPRRANTDTQYF.

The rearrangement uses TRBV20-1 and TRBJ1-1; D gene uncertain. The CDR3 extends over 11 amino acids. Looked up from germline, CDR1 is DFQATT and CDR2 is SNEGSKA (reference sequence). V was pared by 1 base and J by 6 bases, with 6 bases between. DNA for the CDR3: TGCAGTGCTAGAGCCAGGTCTGAAGCTTTCTTT. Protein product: CSARARSEAFF.

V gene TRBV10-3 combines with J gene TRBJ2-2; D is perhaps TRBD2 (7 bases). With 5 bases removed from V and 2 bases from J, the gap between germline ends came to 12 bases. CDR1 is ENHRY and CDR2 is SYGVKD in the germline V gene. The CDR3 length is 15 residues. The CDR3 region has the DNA TGTGCCATCAGTAAGGGGGGGGGAAACACCGGGGAGCTGTTTTTT. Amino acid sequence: CAISKGGGNTGELFF.

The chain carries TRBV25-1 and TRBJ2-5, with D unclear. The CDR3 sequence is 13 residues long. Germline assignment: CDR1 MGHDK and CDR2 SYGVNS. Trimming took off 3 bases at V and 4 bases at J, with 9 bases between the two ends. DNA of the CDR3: TGTGCCAGCAGTGAGGTACACCCAGAGACCCAGTACTTC. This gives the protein CASSEVHPETQYF.

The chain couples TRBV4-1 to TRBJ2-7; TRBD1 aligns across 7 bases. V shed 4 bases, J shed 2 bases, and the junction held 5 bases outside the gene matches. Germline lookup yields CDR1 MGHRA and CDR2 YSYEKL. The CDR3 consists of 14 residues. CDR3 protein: CASSPGQHAYEQYF. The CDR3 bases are TGCGCCAGCAGCCCGGGACAGCACGCCTACGAGCAGTACTTC.

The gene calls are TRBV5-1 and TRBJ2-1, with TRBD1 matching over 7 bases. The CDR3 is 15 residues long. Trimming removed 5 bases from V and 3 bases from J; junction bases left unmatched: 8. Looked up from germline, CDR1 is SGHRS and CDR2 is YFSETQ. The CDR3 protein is CASRLTGMYYNEQFF. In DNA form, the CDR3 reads TGCGCCAGCAGACTGACAGGGATGTACTACAATGAGCAGTTCTTC.

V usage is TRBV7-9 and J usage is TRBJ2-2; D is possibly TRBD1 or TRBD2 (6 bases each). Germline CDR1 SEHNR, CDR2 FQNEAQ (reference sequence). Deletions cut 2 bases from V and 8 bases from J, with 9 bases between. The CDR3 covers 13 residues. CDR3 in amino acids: CASSLPGAGELFF. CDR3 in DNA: TGTGCCAGCAGCTTACCGGGGGCTGGGGAGCTGTTTTTT.

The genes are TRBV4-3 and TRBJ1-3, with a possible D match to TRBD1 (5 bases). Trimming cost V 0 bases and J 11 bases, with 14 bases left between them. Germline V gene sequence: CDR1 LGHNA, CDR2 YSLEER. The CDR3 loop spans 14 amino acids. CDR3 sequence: CASSQDHLGGAIYF. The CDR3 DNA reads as TGCGCCAGCAGCCAAGATCACCTTGGAGGGGCCATATATTTT.

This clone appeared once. CDR3 nucleotide sequence: TGTGCCAGCAGCGGGGGACTAGCGGGAGCTCGCAATGAGCAGTTCTTC. Its translation is CASSGGLAGARNEQFF. This chain joins TRBV9 and TRBJ2-1; 14 bases line up with TRBD2. Trimming at V came to 3 bases and at J to 6 bases, leaving 5 bases not matched to a gene. There are 16 residues in the CDR3. Germline V gives CDR1 SGDLS, CDR2 YYNGEE.

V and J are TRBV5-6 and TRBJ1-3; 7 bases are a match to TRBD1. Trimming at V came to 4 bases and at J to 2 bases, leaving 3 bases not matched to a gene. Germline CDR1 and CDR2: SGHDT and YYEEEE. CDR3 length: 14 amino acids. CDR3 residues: CASSIGTAGNTIYF. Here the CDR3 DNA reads TGTGCCAGCAGCATAGGGACAGCTGGAAACACCATATATTTT.

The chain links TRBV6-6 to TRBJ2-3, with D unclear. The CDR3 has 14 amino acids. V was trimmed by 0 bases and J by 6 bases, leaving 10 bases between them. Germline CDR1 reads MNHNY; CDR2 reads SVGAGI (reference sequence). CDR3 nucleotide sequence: TGTGCCAGCAGTTACTCTGCGACGGGTGATACGCAGTATTTT. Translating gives CASSYSATGDTQYF.

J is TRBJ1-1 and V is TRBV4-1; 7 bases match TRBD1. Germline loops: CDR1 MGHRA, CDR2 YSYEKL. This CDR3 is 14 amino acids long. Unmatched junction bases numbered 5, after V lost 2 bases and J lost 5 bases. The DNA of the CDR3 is TGCGCCAGCAGCCAATGGGACAGAGGGACTGAAGCTTTCTTT. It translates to CASSQWDRGTEAFF.

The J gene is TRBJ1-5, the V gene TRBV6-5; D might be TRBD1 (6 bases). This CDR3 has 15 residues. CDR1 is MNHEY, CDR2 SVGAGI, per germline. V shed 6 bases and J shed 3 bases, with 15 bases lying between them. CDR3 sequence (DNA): TGTGCCAGCAGACTATTCCGGGACACCAATCAGCCCCAGCATTTT. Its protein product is CASRLFRDTNQPQHF.

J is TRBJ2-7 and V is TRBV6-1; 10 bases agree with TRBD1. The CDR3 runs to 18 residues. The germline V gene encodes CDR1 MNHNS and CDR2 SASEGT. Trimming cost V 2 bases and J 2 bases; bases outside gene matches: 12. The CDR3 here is CASSELMTGGTATYEQYV. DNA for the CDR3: TGTGCCAGCAGTGAACTTATGACAGGGGGCACCGCAACCTACGAGCAGTACGTC.

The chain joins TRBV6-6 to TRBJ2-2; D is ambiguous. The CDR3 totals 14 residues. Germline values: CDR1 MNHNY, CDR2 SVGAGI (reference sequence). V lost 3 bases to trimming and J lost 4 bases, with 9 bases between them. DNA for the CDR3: TGTGCCAGCAGTTATCTATTCGGCACCGGGGAGCTGTTTTTT. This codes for CASSYLFGTGELFF.

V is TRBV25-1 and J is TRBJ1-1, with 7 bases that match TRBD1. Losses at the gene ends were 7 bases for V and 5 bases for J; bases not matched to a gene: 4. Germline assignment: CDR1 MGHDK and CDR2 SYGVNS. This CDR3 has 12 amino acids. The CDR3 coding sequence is TGTGCCAGCACAGGGGGGAGAACTGAAGCTTTCTTT. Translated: CASTGGRTEAFF.

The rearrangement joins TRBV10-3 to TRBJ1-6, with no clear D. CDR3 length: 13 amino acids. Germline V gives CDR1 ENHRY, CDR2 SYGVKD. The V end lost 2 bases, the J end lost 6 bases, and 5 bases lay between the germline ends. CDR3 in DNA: TGTGCCATCAGTGAGCTCCTTAATTCACCCCTCCACTTT. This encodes CAISELLNSPLHF.